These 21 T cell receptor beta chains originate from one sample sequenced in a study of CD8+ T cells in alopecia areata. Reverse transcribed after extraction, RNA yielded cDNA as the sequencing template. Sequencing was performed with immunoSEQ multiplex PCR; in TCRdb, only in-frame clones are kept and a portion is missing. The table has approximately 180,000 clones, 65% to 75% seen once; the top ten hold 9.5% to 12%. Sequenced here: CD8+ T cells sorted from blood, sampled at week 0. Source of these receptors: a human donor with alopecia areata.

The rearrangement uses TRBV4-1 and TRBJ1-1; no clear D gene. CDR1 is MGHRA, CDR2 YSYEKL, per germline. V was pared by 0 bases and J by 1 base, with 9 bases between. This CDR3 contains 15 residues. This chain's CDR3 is CASSQDTLENTEAFF. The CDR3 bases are TGCGCCAGCAGCCAAGATACGTTGGAGAACACTGAAGCTTTCTTT.

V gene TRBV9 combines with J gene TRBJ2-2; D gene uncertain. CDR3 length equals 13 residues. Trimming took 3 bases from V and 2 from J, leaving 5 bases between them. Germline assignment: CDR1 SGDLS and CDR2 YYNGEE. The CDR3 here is CASSDINTGELFF. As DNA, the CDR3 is TGTGCCAGCAGCGACATAAACACCGGGGAGCTGTTTTTT.

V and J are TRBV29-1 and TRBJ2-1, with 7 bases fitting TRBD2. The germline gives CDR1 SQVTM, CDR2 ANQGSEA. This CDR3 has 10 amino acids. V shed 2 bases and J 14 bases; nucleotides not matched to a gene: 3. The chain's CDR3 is CSVELGGEFF. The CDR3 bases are TGCAGCGTTGAATTGGGGGGGGAGTTCTTC.

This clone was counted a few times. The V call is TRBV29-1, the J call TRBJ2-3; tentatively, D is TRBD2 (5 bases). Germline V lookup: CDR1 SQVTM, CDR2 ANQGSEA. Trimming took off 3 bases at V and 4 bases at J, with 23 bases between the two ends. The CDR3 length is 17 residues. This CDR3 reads CSVEDGRGLRRPDTQYF. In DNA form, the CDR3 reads TGCAGCGTTGAGGACGGGCGAGGACTTCGGCGCCCAGATACGCAGTATTTT.

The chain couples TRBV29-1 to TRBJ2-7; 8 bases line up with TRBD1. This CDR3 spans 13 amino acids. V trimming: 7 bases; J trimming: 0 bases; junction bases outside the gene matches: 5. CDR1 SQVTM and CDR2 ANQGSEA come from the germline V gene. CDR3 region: CSGSTGASYEQYF. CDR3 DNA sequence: TGCAGCGGTTCGACAGGGGCCTCCTACGAGCAGTACTTC.

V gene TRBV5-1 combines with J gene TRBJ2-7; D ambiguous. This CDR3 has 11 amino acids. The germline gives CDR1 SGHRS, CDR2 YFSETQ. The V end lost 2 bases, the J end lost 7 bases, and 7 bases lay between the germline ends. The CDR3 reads CASSFAEEQYF. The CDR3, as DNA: TGCGCCAGCAGCTTTGCAGAGGAGCAGTACTTC.

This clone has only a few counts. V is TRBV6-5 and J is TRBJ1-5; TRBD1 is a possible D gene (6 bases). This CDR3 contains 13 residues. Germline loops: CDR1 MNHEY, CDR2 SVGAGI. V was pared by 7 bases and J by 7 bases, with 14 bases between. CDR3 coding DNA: TGTGCCAGCAACTACGGACAGACGCAGCCCCAGCATTTT. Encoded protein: CASNYGQTQPQHF.

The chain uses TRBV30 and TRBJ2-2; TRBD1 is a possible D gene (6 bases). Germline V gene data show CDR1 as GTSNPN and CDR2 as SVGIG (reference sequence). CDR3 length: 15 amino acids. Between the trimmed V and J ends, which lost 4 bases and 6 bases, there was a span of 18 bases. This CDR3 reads CAWTGTPYRSGELFF. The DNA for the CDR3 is TGTGCCTGGACCGGGACACCTTACAGGTCCGGGGAGCTGTTTTTT.

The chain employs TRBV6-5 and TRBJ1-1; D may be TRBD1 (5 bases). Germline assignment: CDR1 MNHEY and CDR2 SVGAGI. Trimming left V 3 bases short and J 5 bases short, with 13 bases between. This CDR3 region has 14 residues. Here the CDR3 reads CASSYGGGLTEAFF. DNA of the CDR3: TGTGCCAGCAGTTATGGGGGGGGTTTGACTGAAGCTTTCTTT.

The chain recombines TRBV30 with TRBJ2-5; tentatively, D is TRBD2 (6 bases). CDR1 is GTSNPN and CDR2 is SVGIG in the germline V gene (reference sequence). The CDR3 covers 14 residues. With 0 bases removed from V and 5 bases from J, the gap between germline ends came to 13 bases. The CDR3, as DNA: TGTGCCTGGAGTGTACTGCGGGAAGTGGAGACCCAGTACTTC. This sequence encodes CAWSVLREVETQYF. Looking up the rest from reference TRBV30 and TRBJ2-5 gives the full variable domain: SQTIHQWPATLVQPVGSPLSLECTVEGTSNPNLYWYRQAAGRGLQLLFYSVGIGQISSEVPQNLSASRPQDRQFILSSKKLLLSDSGFYLCAWSVLREVETQYFGPGTRLLVL.

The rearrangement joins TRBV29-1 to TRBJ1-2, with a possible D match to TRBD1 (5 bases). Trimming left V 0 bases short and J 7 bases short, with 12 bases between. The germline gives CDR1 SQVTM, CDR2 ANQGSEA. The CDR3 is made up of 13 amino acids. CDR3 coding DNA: TGCAGCGTTGAAGAGGGGCGTGTGCGTGGCTACACCTTC. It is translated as CSVEEGRVRGYTF.

CDR3 bases: TGTGCCAGCCCCGCCTGGGAGCAGTACTTC. Amino acid sequence: CASPAWEQYF. The chain joins TRBV25-1 to TRBJ2-7; no firm D call. Germline values: CDR1 MGHDK, CDR2 SYGVNS. The germline V and J ends were trimmed by 8 bases and 7 bases, with 9 bases remaining between them. The CDR3 contains 10 residues.

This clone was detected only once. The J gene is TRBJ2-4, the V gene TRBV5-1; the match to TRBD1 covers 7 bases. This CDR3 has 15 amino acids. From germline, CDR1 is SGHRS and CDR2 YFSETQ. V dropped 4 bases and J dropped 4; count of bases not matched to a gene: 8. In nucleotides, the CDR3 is TGCGCCAGCAGCGTGATGACAGGGTTGAAAAACATTCAGTACTTC. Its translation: CASSVMTGLKNIQYF.

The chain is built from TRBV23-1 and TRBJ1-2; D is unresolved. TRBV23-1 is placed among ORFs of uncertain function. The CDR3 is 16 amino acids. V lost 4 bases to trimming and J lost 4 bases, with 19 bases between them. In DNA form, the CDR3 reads TGCGCCAGCAGTCCTAACGCATCTGGCGGGGTCTATGGCTACACCTTC. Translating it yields CASSPNASGGVYGYTF.

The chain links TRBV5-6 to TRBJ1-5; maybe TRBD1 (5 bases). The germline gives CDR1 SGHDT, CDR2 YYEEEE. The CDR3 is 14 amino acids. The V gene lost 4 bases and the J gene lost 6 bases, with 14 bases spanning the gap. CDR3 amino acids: CASSSVTGTQPQHF. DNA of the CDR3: TGTGCCAGCAGCAGCGTGACGGGGACTCAGCCCCAGCATTTT.

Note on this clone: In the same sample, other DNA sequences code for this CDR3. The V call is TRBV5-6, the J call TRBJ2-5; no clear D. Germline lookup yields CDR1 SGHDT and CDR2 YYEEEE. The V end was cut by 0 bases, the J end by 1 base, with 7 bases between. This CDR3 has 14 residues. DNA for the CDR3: TGTGCCAGCAGCTTGGGGACGGTCCAAGAGACCCAGTACTTC. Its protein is CASSLGTVQETQYF. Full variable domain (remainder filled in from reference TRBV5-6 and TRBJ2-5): DAGVTQSPTHLIKTRGQQVTLRCSPKSGHDTVSWYQQALGQGPQFIFQYYEEEERQRGNFPDRFSGHQFPNYSSELNVNALLLGDSALYLCASSLGTVQETQYFGPGTRLLVL.

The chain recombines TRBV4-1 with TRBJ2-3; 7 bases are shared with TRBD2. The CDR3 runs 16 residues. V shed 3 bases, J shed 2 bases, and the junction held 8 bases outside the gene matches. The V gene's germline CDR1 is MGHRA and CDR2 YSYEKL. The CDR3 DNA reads TGCGCCAGCAGCCAGCGTTTAGCGGGTTTCACAGATACGCAGTATTTT. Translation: CASSQRLAGFTDTQYF.

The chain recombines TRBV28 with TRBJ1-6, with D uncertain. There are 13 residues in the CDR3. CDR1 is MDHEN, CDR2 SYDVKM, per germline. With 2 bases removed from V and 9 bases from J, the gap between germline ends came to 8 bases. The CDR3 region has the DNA TGTGCCAGCAGTTTAGGGCGCGGTTCACCCCTCCACTTT. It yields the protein CASSLGRGSPLHF.

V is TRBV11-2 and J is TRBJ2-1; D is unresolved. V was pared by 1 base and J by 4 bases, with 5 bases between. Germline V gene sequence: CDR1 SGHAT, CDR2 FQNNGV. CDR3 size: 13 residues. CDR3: CASSLVVYNEQFF. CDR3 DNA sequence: TGTGCCAGCAGCTTAGTTGTTTACAATGAGCAGTTCTTC. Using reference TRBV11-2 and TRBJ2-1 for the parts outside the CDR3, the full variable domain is EAGVAQSPRYKIIEKRQSVAFWCNPISGHATLYWYQQILGQGPKLLIQFQNNGVVDDSQLPKDRFSAERLKGVDSTLKIQPAKLEDSAVYLCASSLVVYNEQFFGPGTRLTVL.

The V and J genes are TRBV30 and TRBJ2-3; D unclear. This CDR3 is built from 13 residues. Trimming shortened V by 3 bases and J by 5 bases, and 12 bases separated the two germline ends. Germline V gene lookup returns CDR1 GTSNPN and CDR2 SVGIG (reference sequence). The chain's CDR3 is CAWRPRERDTQYF. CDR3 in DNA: TGTGCCTGGAGACCTAGAGAGCGAGATACGCAGTATTTT.

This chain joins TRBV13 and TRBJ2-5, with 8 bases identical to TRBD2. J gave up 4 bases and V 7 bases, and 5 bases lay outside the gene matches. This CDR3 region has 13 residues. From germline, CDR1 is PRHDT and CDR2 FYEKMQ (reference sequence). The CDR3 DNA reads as TGTGCCAGCATGCTGGGACTAGGAGAGACCCAGTACTTC. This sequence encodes CASMLGLGETQYF.